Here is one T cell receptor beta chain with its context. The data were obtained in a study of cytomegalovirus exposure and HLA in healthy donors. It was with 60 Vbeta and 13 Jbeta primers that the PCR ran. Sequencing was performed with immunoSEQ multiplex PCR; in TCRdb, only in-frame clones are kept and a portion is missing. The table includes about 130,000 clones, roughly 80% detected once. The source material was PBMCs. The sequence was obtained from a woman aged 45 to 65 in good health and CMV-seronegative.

CDR3 in DNA: TGTGCCAGCAGTTTAGGGGGCTTGGTTGGCTACACCTTC. Protein product: CASSLGGLVGYTF. The chain carries TRBV7-3 and TRBJ1-2; 7 bases line up with TRBD1. Germline V CDR1 and CDR2: SGHTA, FQGTGA. J gave up 7 bases and V 6 bases, and 8 bases lay outside the gene matches. There are 13 residues in the CDR3.